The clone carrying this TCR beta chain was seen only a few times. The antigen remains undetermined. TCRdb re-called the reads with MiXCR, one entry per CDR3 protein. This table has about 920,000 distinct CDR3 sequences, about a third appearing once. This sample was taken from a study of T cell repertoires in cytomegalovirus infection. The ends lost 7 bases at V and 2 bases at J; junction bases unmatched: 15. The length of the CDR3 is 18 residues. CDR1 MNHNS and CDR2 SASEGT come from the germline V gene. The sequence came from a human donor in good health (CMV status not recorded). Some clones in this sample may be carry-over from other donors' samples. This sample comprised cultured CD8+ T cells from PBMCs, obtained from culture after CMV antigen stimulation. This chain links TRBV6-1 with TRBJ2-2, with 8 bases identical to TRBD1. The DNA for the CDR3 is TGTGCCAGCACGCTTCTTTTCGAAGGACAGGGAAACACCGGGGAGCTGTTTTTT. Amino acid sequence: CASTLLFEGQGNTGELFF.